A selection of T cell receptor beta chains follows, all from one sample in a study of liver allograft versus peripheral blood T cells. TCRdb recomputed calls from the reads with MiXCR, one row per CDR3 protein. The table shows 3,500 to 4,500 distinct CDR3 sequences, with more than 14% occurring only once. The receptors here all came from a human patient who had a liver transplant. Some of these T cells may belong to the graft donor. CDR3s include the opening cysteine and the closing phenylalanine or tryptophan. A D gene is named only where the DNA matches it firmly. Expanded clones get a size class; other rows say once, few or many, or leave the size out.

>TRBJ2-7|TRBV20-1|-|-
TGCAGTGCTAGATTTTATTCGGGACACGAGCAGTACTTC
CSARFYSGHEQYF
>TRBJ1-2|TRBV27|TRBD1|medium-sized
TGTGCCAGCAGTTTTATAGGGGCTACAGGGGACTATGGCTACACCTTC
CASSFIGATGDYGYTF
>TRBJ2-3|TRBV3-1|TRBD2|-
TGTGCCAGCAGCATACGGGGGGTAGATACGCAGTATTTT
CASSIRGVDTQYF
>TRBJ1-1|TRBV29-1|-|medium-sized
TGCAGCGTTGTGGACCCTGATCAGGGGCGCGGAGCTTTCTTT
CSVVDPDQGRGAFF
>TRBJ2-5|TRBV28|TRBD1|few
TGTGCCAGCAGTTGGGACAGGGCCCAAGAGACCCAGTACTTC
CASSWDRAQETQYF
>TRBJ1-4|TRBV19|TRBD1|medium-sized
TGTGCCAGTAGTAACACCCTCGAACAGGGGGGGGAAAAACTGTTTTTT
CASSNTLEQGGEKLFF
>TRBJ1-5|TRBV19|-|medium-sized
TGTGCCAGTAGTATAGCTGGACGGATTAGCAATCAGCCCCAGCATTTT
CASSIAGRISNQPQHF
>TRBJ2-2|TRBV19|TRBD1|many
TGTGCCAGTAGGACAGGGGGGACCGGGGAGCTGTTTTTT
CASRTGGTGELFF
>TRBJ2-7|TRBV6-1|TRBD2|large
TGTGCCAGCAGGACCGGGACTAGCGGTCGAAACTCCTACGAGCAGTACTTC
CASRTGTSGRNSYEQYF
>TRBJ2-4|TRBV14|-|many
TGTGCCAGCAGCCAAGAGGCAGGGAGCATTCAGTACTTC
CASSQEAGSIQYF
>TRBJ2-7|TRBV20-1|TRBD2|medium-sized
TGCAGTGCCCCTTTAGCGGGAGGCCCCTCCTACGAGCAGTACTTC
CSAPLAGGPSYEQYF
>TRBJ1-5|TRBV20-1|-|medium-sized
TGCAGTGCTCCCCGGGGGGGCGCGGTAGGGCAGCCCCAGCATTTT
CSAPRGGAVGQPQHF
>TRBJ2-7|TRBV18|-|-
TGTGCCAGCTCACCACGGGCTCACGAGCAGTACTTC
CASSPRAHEQYF
>TRBJ2-3|TRBV24-1|-|medium-sized
TGTGCCACCAGTGATCCGTATGAGCCAGATACGCAGTATTTT
CATSDPYEPDTQYF
>TRBJ1-6|TRBV18|-|medium-sized
TGTGCCAGCTCAGCCGACGGGGGTGATTCACCCCTCCACTTT
CASSADGGDSPLHF
>TRBJ2-2|TRBV12-3/TRBV12-4|-|medium-sized
TGTGCCAGCAGTTTCGGGGTGGCGAACACCGGGGAGCTGTTTTTT
CASSFGVANTGELFF
>TRBJ1-5|TRBV5-1|-|-
TGCGCCAGCAGCTTGGAGGGTTTAGGCAATCAGCCCCAGCATTTT
CASSLEGLGNQPQHF
>TRBJ1-2|TRBV7-9|-|medium-sized
TGTGCCAGCAGCTCAGAGACACGACGGTATGGCTACACCTTC
CASSSETRRYGYTF
>TRBJ1-1|TRBV5-5|TRBD1|medium-sized
TGTGCCAGCAGCTTGGCACCCGGGGCAGGGGGCGCGAAGGGGCACACTGAAGCTTTCTTT
CASSLAPGAGGAKGHTEAFF
>TRBJ1-2|TRBV20-1|-|-
TGCAGTGCTCCCGGAACCCCCGGGAACTATGGCTACACCTTT
CSAPGTPGNYGYTF
>TRBJ1-5|TRBV10-1|TRBD1|-
TGTGCCATCAGTGGGGCAGGGGGTAGCAATCAGCCCCAGCATTTT
CAISGAGGSNQPQHF
>TRBJ2-7|TRBV6-5|TRBD2|medium-sized
TGTGCCAGCAGTTCCCGTAATCTAGCGGAAGAAAGAGACTACGAGCAGTACTTC
CASSSRNLAEERDYEQYF
>TRBJ1-5|TRBV6-6|-|medium-sized
TGTGCCAGCAGTTACCCGGGGAACAATCAGCCCCAGCATTTT
CASSYPGNNQPQHF
>TRBJ2-7|TRBV20-1|-|-
TGCAGTGCTAATTTCCAGCCTTCCTCCTACGAGCAGTACTTC
CSANFQPSSYEQYF
>TRBJ2-1|TRBV6-1|TRBD2|medium-sized
TGTGCCAGCACCGGACTAGCGGGGGATAATGAGCAGTTCTTC
CASTGLAGDNEQFF
>TRBJ2-6|TRBV30|-|medium-sized
TGTGCCTGGCAGACAGGCTCTGGGGCCAACGTCCTGACTTTC
CAWQTGSGANVLTF
>TRBJ1-6|TRBV6-1|-|hyperexpanded
TGTGCCAGCACCGGACAGCTCGTGTCCTATAATTCACCCCTCCACTTT
CASTGQLVSYNSPLHF